This TCR beta chain was documented in a study of cytomegalovirus exposure and HLA in healthy donors. Study-wide results and caveats: In a later analysis, about 17,000 TCR beta sequences were associated with HLA alleles at 0.05 false discovery rate.

The CDR3 spans 13 residues. In the case of this clone: As yet, its antigen is unknown.

The PCR ran on 60 Vbeta and 13 Jbeta primers. Libraries were prepared by immunoSEQ multiplex PCR; TCRdb keeps only in-frame clonotypes and omits some of them. The sample consists of under 200,000 clones, 77% of them appearing once. The chain links TRBV21-1 to TRBJ1-6; the D call of TRBD1 is as the table states it, not checked on the DNA. TRBV21-1 is termed a pseudogene. This receptor was identified in a woman in her forties in good health and CMV-seropositive. Material for sequencing was PBMCs. The CDR3 is CASRGTGEFTLHF. CDR3 nucleotides: TGTGCCAGCAGAGGGACAGGGGAATTCACCCTCCACTTT.